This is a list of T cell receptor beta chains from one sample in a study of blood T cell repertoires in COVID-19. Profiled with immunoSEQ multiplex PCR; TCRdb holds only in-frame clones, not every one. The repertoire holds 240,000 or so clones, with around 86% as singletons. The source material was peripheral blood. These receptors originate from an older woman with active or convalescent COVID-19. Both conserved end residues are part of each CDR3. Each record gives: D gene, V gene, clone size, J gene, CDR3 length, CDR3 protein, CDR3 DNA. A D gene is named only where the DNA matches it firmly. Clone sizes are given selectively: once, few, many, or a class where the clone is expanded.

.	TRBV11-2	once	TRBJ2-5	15	CASSLVIAKQETQYF	TGTGCCAGCAGCTTAGTAATAGCCAAACAAGAGACCCAGTACTTC
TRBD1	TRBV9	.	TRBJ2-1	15	CASSVGTGGRNEQFF	TGTGCCAGCAGCGTTGGGACAGGGGGCAGGAATGAGCAGTTCTTC
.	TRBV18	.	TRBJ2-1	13	CASSPTENNEQFF	TGTGCCAGCTCACCAACAGAGAACAATGAGCAGTTCTTC
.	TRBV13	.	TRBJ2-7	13	CASSPLAAYEQYF	TGTGCCAGCAGCCCCCTCGCGGCCTACGAGCAGTACTTC
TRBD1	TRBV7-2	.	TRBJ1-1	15	CASSLRAGGGTEAFF	TGTGCCAGCAGCTTAAGGGCAGGGGGCGGCACTGAAGCTTTCTTT
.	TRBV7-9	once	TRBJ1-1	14	CASTPSSVHTEAFF	TGTGCCAGCACCCCGTCCAGCGTCCACACTGAAGCTTTCTTT
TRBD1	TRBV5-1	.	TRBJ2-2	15	CASSLRDRATGELFF	TGCGCCAGCAGCTTGCGGGACAGGGCCACCGGGGAGCTGTTTTTT
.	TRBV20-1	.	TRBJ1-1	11	CSASRYTEAFF	TGCAGTGCTAGCCGTTACACTGAAGCTTTCTTT
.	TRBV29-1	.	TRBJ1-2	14	CSASKLEFSYGYTF	TGCAGCGCCTCGAAGCTAGAATTTTCCTATGGCTACACCTTC
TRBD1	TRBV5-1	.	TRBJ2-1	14	CASSQSGTGAYQFF	TGCGCCAGCAGCCAGTCCGGGACAGGTGCCTATCAGTTCTTC
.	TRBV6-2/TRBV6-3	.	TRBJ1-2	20	CASSYSWADTNPDTNYGYTF	TGTGCCAGCAGTTACTCGTGGGCAGATACGAACCCGGATACTAACTATGGCTACACCTTC
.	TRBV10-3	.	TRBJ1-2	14	CAISESTGQRGYTF	TGTGCCATCAGTGAGTCGACAGGCCAGCGTGGCTACACCTTC
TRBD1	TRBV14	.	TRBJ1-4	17	CASSSGRTGSTNEKLFF	TGTGCCAGCAGCTCGGGGAGGACAGGGTCGACTAATGAAAAACTGTTTTTT
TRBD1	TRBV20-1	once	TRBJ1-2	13	CSATEQGNYGYTF	TGCAGTGCTACTGAACAGGGGAACTATGGCTACACCTTC
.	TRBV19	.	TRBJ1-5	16	CASSGARGWGNQPQHF	TGTGCCAGTAGTGGTGCTAGGGGCTGGGGCAATCAGCCCCAGCATTTT
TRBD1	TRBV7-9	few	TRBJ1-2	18	CASSPSELGDRGNYGYTF	TGTGCCAGCAGCCCTAGCGAGTTGGGGGACAGGGGTAACTATGGCTACACCTTC
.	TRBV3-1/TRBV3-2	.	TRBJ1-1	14	CASSQARGNTEAFF	TGTGCCAGCAGCCAAGCCAGGGGGAACACTGAAGCTTTCTTT
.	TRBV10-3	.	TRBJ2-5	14	CAISESNTQETQYF	TGTGCCATCAGTGAGTCGAACACCCAAGAGACCCAGTACTTC
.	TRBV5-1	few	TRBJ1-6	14	CASSQDNWFSPLHF	TGCGCCAGCAGCCAGGACAATTGGTTTTCACCCCTCCACTTT
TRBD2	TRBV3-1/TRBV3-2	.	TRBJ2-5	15	CASTTAAGVQETQYF	TGTGCCAGCACCACAGCGGCGGGGGTGCAAGAGACCCAGTACTTC
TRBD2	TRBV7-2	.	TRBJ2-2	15	CASSELAGGSGELFF	TGTGCCAGCAGCGAACTAGCGGGGGGTTCCGGGGAGCTGTTTTTT
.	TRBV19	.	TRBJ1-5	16	CASSHVGQVRNQPQHF	TGTGCCAGTAGTCACGTGGGGCAGGTGCGCAATCAGCCCCAGCATTTT
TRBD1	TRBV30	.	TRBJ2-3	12	CAWSYRGDTQYF	TGTGCCTGGTCATACAGGGGAGATACGCAGTATTTT
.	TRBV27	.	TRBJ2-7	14	CASSFAGSSYEQYF	TGTGCCAGCAGTTTCGCAGGAAGCTCCTACGAGCAGTACTTC
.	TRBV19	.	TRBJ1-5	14	CASTPGGVFQPQHF	TGTGCCAGTACCCCGGGGGGGGTCTTTCAGCCCCAGCATTTT
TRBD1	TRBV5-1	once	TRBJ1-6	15	CASSPWTGANSPLHF	TGCGCCAGCAGCCCATGGACAGGGGCGAATTCACCCCTCCACTTT
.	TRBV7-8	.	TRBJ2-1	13	CASSLALYNEQFF	TGTGCCAGCAGCTTAGCCCTATACAATGAGCAGTTCTTC
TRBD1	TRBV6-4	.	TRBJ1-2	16	CASSESFMGTDYGYTF	TGTGCCAGCAGTGAAAGTTTCATGGGGACAGACTATGGCTACACCTTC
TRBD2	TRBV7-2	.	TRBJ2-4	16	CASSLAWGGNGNIQYF	TGTGCCAGCAGCCTGGCATGGGGGGGGAACGGTAACATTCAGTACTTC
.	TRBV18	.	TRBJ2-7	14	CASLPGQGPYEQYF	TGTGCCAGCTTACCGGGGCAGGGGCCCTACGAGCAGTACTTC
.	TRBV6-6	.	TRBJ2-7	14	CASSYSRAYYEQYF	TGTGCCAGCAGTTACTCGAGAGCGTACTACGAGCAGTACTTC
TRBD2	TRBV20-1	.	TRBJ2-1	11	CSANYRTSLFF	TGCAGTGCAAACTACAGGACTAGCCTGTTCTTC
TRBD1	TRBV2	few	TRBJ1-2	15	CASSEVRGTGDGYTF	TGTGCCAGCAGTGAAGTGCGGGGGACAGGGGATGGCTACACCTTC
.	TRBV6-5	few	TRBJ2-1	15	CASSPYSPSYNEQFF	TGTGCCAGCAGTCCCTACAGTCCTTCCTACAATGAGCAGTTCTTC
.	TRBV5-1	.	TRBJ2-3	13	CASSLGRGDTQYF	TGCGCCAGCAGCTTGGGGAGGGGAGATACGCAGTATTTT
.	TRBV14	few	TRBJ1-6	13	CASSLFTDSPLHF	TGTGCCAGCAGCCTCTTCACAGATTCACCCCTCCACTTT
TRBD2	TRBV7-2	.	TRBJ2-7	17	CASSPSLLAGRSYEQYF	TGTGCCAGCAGCCCCTCTCTACTAGCGGGGCGCTCCTACGAGCAGTACTTC
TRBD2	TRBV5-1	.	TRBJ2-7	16	CASYEGGTSGSYEQYF	TGCGCCAGCTACGAGGGGGGGACTAGCGGTTCCTACGAGCAGTACTTC
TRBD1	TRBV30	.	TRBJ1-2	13	CACRRGANYGYTF	TGTGCCTGCCGCAGGGGGGCAAACTATGGCTACACCTTC
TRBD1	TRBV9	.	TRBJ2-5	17	CASSVGTGQGKQETQYF	TGTGCCAGCAGCGTGGGGACGGGACAGGGGAAACAAGAGACCCAGTACTTC
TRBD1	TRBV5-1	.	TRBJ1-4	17	CASSPGTGGGRVEKLFF	TGCGCCAGCAGCCCCGGGACAGGGGGCGGGAGGGTCGAAAAACTGTTTTTT
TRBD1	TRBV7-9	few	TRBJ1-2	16	CASSPIGQGPLYGYTF	TGTGCCAGCAGCCCGATAGGACAGGGCCCTCTCTATGGCTACACCTTC
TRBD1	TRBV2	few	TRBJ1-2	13	CASGTGFDYGYTF	TGTGCCAGCGGGACAGGATTTGACTATGGCTACACCTTC
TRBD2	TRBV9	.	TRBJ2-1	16	CASSLSGGASYNEQFF	TGTGCCAGCAGCCTTAGCGGGGGGGCCTCCTACAATGAGCAGTTCTTC
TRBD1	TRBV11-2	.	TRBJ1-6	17	CASSLSETYRGRTPLHF	TGTGCCAGCAGCTTGTCGGAGACTTACAGGGGAAGGACACCCCTCCACTTT
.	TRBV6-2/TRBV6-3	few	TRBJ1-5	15	CASSYAGSPNQPQHF	TGTGCCAGCAGTTACGCGGGTTCCCCCAATCAGCCCCAGCATTTT
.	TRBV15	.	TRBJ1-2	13	CATSRVQGYGYTF	TGTGCCACCAGCAGAGTTCAGGGCTATGGCTACACCTTC
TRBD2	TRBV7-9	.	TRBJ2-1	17	CASRPVRGEIQYNEQFF	TGTGCCAGCAGGCCGGTGCGGGGGGAAATTCAGTACAATGAGCAGTTCTTC
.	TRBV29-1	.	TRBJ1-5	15	CSVATGPGFNQPQHF	TGCAGCGTTGCTACAGGCCCGGGCTTCAATCAGCCCCAGCATTTT
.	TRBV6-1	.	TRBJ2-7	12	CASSHNSYEQYF	TGTGCCAGCAGCCACAACAGCTACGAGCAGTACTTC